Each of the 14 T cell receptor beta chains below was sequenced from the same sample in a study of early T cells in non-severe SARS-CoV-2 infection. Each CDR3 protein gets one entry after TCRdb re-called the 5' RACE reads with MiXCR. Altogether 71,000 or so distinct CDR3 sequences are present, roughly an eighth being singletons, with the ten largest covering around 15%. The sample taken for sequencing was whole blood. The receptors were gathered from an adult who was a healthcare worker with PCR-confirmed SARS-CoV-2 infection or an uninfected control (not recorded which).

This clonotype was seen repeatedly, ten times or more. The genes are TRBV4-2 and TRBJ1-2; TRBD1 matches at 8 bases. This CDR3 contains 16 residues. V shed 4 bases, J shed 2 bases, and the junction held 9 bases outside the gene matches. CDR1 and CDR2 (germline): LGHNA, YNFKEQ. The CDR3: CASSRTGSGKNYGYTF. The DNA of the CDR3 is TGTGCCAGCAGCCGGACAGGGAGCGGAAAGAACTATGGCTACACCTTC.

This clonotype was seen many times. The chain carries TRBV19 and TRBJ2-5; possible D gene TRBD2, 6 bases. Germline V gives CDR1 LNHDA, CDR2 SQIVND (reference sequence). This CDR3 contains 14 residues. V dropped 7 bases and J dropped 2 bases, with 14 bases sitting between them. The CDR3 loop is CASTPGGTQETQYF. CDR3 sequence (DNA): TGTGCCAGTACCCCAGGAGGGACTCAAGAGACCCAGTACTTC.

The rearrangement links TRBV11-2 to TRBJ2-1; no definite D call. Trimming stripped 5 bases from V and 9 bases from J, with 11 bases between. Germline CDR1 and CDR2: SGHAT and FQNNGV. The CDR3 spans 12 residues. CDR3 amino acids: CASSPTNREQFF. The CDR3 region has the DNA TGTGCCAGCAGCCCAACTAACCGTGAGCAGTTCTTC.

This clonotype was picked up a small number of times. This chain connects TRBV28 to TRBJ1-6; 7 nucleotides line up with TRBD1. Losses at the gene ends were 6 bases for V and 9 bases for J; bases not matched to a gene: 17. This CDR3 is built from 17 residues. Looked up from germline, CDR1 is MDHEN and CDR2 is SYDVKM. CDR3 DNA sequence: TGTGCCAGCAGCTCCCTGGTTGGAGGGGGCCAGAGTTCACCCCTCCACTTT. Amino acids: CASSSLVGGGQSSPLHF.

The genes are TRBV5-6 and TRBJ1-1; D is perhaps TRBD1 (6 bases). The CDR3 is made up of 15 amino acids. Trimming removed 1 base from V and 0 bases from J, with 10 bases in between. In germline, CDR1 is SGHDT, CDR2 YYEEEE. CDR3: CASSLSGTLNTEAFF. CDR3 coding DNA: TGTGCCAGCAGCTTGAGTGGGACATTGAACACTGAAGCTTTCTTT. The full variable domain, with the rest looked up from reference TRBV5-6 and TRBJ1-1, is DAGVTQSPTHLIKTRGQQVTLRCSPKSGHDTVSWYQQALGQGPQFIFQYYEEEERQRGNFPDRFSGHQFPNYSSELNVNALLLGDSALYLCASSLSGTLNTEAFFGQGTRLTVV.

This chain connects TRBV2 to TRBJ2-1; D unclear. Germline V gene lookup returns CDR1 SNHLY and CDR2 FYNNEI. Trimming removed 7 bases at V and 0 bases at J, with 16 bases between. This CDR3 has 16 residues. DNA for the CDR3: TGTGCCAGCAAGAGTCCCCTCTTGAGCTCCTACAATGAGCAGTTCTTC. Residues: CASKSPLLSSYNEQFF. Variable domain in full (rest from reference TRBV2 and TRBJ2-1): EPEVTQTPSHQVTQMGQEVILRCVPISNHLYFYWYRQILGQKVEFLVSFYNNEISEKSEIFDDQFSVERPDGSNFTLKIRSTKLEDSAMYFCASKSPLLSSYNEQFFGPGTRLTVL.

In this sample, this clonotype is medium-sized. The V call is TRBV11-2, the J call TRBJ2-5; 7 bases are a match to TRBD2. V lost 2 bases to trimming and J lost 5 bases; unmatched junction nucleotides: 2. Germline lookup yields CDR1 SGHAT and CDR2 FQNNGV. The CDR3 has 13 residues. The CDR3 here is CASSLWRGETQYF. The CDR3 DNA sequence: TGTGCCAGCAGCTTATGGCGGGGGGAGACCCAGTACTTC.

The chain joins TRBV18 to TRBJ1-2; TRBD1 matches 9 bases. This CDR3 comprises 15 residues. Germline assignment: CDR1 KGHSH and CDR2 LQKENI. J was trimmed by 5 bases and V by 0 bases; bases with no gene match: 4. The CDR3 nucleotides are TGTGCCAGCTCACCACCGGAGACAGGGGGGTATGGCTACACCTTC. Its protein product is CASSPPETGGYGYTF.

This clonotype came up a few times. The gene calls are TRBV19 and TRBJ2-4, with D perhaps matching TRBD2 (7 bases). The CDR3 runs 16 residues. The V gene lost 4 bases and the J gene lost 5 bases, with 18 bases spanning the gap. Germline V gene data show CDR1 as LNHDA and CDR2 as SQIVND (reference sequence). The CDR3 sequence: CASSSTWGGGQNIQYF. The CDR3 DNA follows: TGTGCCAGTAGTAGCACCTGGGGAGGGGGGCAAAACATTCAGTACTTC.

The gene calls are TRBV19 and TRBJ2-3; 10 bases match TRBD2. Trimming cost V 3 bases and J 1 base; bases outside gene matches: 1. This CDR3 contains 15 residues. CDR1 is LNHDA, CDR2 SQIVND, per germline (reference sequence). In DNA form, the CDR3 reads TGTGCCAGTAGTATTGGACTAGCGGGCACAGATACGCAGTATTTT. It specifies CASSIGLAGTDTQYF.

V usage is TRBV20-1 and J usage is TRBJ2-4; 9 nucleotides line up with TRBD2. This CDR3 is built from 18 residues. Germline lookup yields CDR1 DFQATT and CDR2 SNEGSKA (reference sequence). Losses at the gene ends were 5 bases for V and 0 bases for J; bases not matched to a gene: 14. The CDR3 protein is CSAEQTSGDLLAKNIQYF. CDR3 in DNA: TGCAGTGCTGAACAGACTAGCGGCGACCTCCTAGCCAAAAACATTCAGTACTTC.

This clonotype was counted a few times. The chain joins TRBV18 to TRBJ1-1; D is perhaps TRBD1 (6 bases). The CDR3 totals 14 residues. Germline-derived CDR1 and CDR2 are KGHSH and LQKENI. Trimming removed 2 bases from V and 1 base from J, with 8 bases in between. DNA for the CDR3: TGTGCCAGCTCACCAGGGGGCGCGAACACTGAAGCTTTCTTT. Its translation: CASSPGGANTEAFF.

The V and J genes are TRBV28 and TRBJ2-7, with 9 nucleotides matching TRBD2. CDR3 length: 14 amino acids. Looked up from germline, CDR1 is MDHEN and CDR2 is SYDVKM. Germline trimming cut 9 bases from V and 6 bases from J; bases unmatched to any gene: 12. The CDR3 sequence: CASLKRGGAGEQYF. The DNA of the CDR3 is TGTGCCAGTCTGAAGCGCGGGGGGGCGGGCGAGCAGTACTTC.

The chain joins TRBV15 to TRBJ2-7; possibly TRBD1 for D (5 bases). Per germline, CDR1 LNHNV and CDR2 YYDKDF (reference sequence). This CDR3 contains 16 residues. V lost 1 base and J lost 6, with 19 bases in between. CDR3 residues: CATSRVPTRGLGEQYF. In nucleotides, the CDR3 is TGTGCCACCAGCAGAGTACCAACAAGGGGCTTGGGCGAGCAGTACTTC.